This T cell receptor beta chain was obtained from a study of cytomegalovirus exposure and HLA in healthy donors. V lost 6 bases and J lost 6; bases outside the gene matches: 8. Germline V lookup: CDR1 MNHNY, CDR2 SVGAGI (reference sequence). This CDR3 spans 15 amino acids. 13 Jbeta primers and 60 Vbeta primers were used for the PCR. TCRdb's table, derived via immunoSEQ multiplex PCR, lists solely in-frame clones and lacks some. The table has 140,000 to 150,000 clones, 75% to 80% seen once. This clonotype originated in a man aged 35-49 years in good health and CMV-seropositive. The specimen was PBMCs. The gene calls are TRBV6-6 and TRBJ1-1; 12 bases are shared with TRBD1. The CDR3 is CASRAGQGAQSEAFF. The CDR3 bases are TGTGCCAGCAGGGCGGGACAGGGGGCTCAATCTGAAGCTTTCTTT.